The 7 T cell receptor beta chains in this list originate from one sample, sequenced in a study of shared clonotypes between healthy human individuals. The method was immunoSEQ multiplex PCR; TCRdb's version includes in-frame clones alone and lacks a portion of them. Of about 680,000 clones detected, around 78% appear once; the ten largest clones hold more than 1.5%. What was sequenced was memory CD4+ T cells sorted from blood. Subset described: CD45RA-negative fraction. The receptors here all came from a woman in her twenties or thirties in good health.

The chain is built from TRBV28 and TRBJ2-7; tentative D call: TRBD2 (5 bases). Germline V lookup: CDR1 MDHEN, CDR2 SYDVKM. CDR3 size: 12 residues. V was clipped by 7 bases and J by 5 bases, with 12 bases between them. The CDR3 region is CASTTPGDEQYF. DNA for the CDR3: TGTGCCAGCACCACTCCCGGGGACGAGCAGTACTTC.

The gene calls are TRBV2 and TRBJ1-2; no reliable D call. The CDR3 sequence is 12 residues long. CDR1 SNHLY and CDR2 FYNNEI come from the germline V gene. V dropped 11 bases and J dropped 1 base, with 11 bases sitting between them. The DNA for the CDR3 is TGTGCCGGGAGGGTCGATAACTATGGCTACACCTTC. Amino acids: CAGRVDNYGYTF. The complete variable domain, with remaining parts taken from reference TRBV2 and TRBJ1-2, reads EPEVTQTPSHQVTQMGQEVILRCVPISNHLYFYWYRQILGQKVEFLVSFYNNEISEKSEIFDDQFSVERPDGSNFTLKIRSTKLEDSAMYFCAGRVDNYGYTFGSGTRLTVV.

The rearrangement uses TRBV7-6 and TRBJ1-2; 7 nucleotides match TRBD1. Unmatched junction bases numbered 9, after V lost 5 bases and J lost 6 bases. Germline CDR1 reads SGHVS; CDR2 reads FNYEAQ. This CDR3 region has 14 residues. CDR3 DNA: TGTGCCAGCAGCCCCAGACAGGGAAAAAATGGCTACACCTTC. This sequence encodes CASSPRQGKNGYTF.

The chain links TRBV10-3 to TRBJ1-5; maybe TRBD1 (6 bases). Germline V CDR1 and CDR2: ENHRY, SYGVKD. Trimming removed 4 bases from V and 3 bases from J, with 10 bases in between. CDR3 size: 14 residues. CDR3: CAISGTGTNQPQHF. The CDR3 DNA is TGTGCCATCAGTGGAACAGGGACCAATCAGCCCCAGCATTTT.

The gene calls are TRBV10-2 and TRBJ2-2; no reliable D call. The CDR3 totals 14 residues. The V end was cut by 4 bases, the J end by 6 bases, with 12 bases between. Germline V gene lookup returns CDR1 WSHSY and CDR2 SAAADI. In DNA, the CDR3 is TGCGCCAGCAGTGGACGTTTTCCGGCCGGGGAGCTGTTTTTT. Translating it yields CASSGRFPAGELFF.

The V gene is TRBV25-1, the J gene TRBJ2-6; the D gene could be TRBD1 or TRBD2 (5 bases each). CDR1 and CDR2 (germline): MGHDK, SYGVNS. The CDR3 is 17 residues long. V was trimmed by 5 bases and J by 0 bases, leaving 14 bases between them. CDR3 nucleotide sequence: TGTGCCAGCAGTAAAGGGACCCAATTCTCTGGGGCCAACGTCCTGACTTTC. Protein sequence: CASSKGTQFSGANVLTF.

This clone occurred a few times. The chain has TRBV5-1 and TRBJ2-3, with TRBD1 matching over 9 bases. Trimming at V came to 4 bases and at J to 2 bases, leaving 8 bases not matched to a gene. The germline CDR1 and CDR2 sequences are SGHRS and YFSETQ. CDR3 length: 16 residues. CDR3 in DNA: TGCGCCAGCAGCCCCCGGGACAGGGTTTCCACAGATACGCAGTATTTT. Its translation is CASSPRDRVSTDTQYF.